The 25 T cell receptor beta chains given below trace back to one sample, sequenced in a study of CD8 T cells in Susac syndrome. Random hexamers were used to reverse transcribe 0.5 to 1 ug of RNA. TCRdb processed the immunoSEQ multiplex PCR reads anew with MiXCR; each CDR3 protein has one entry. This table holds 100,000 to 150,000 distinct CDR3 sequences, about 95% found once. The sample comprised CD8+ T cells from PBMCs. All receptors derive from a human donor with Susac syndrome.

The gene calls are TRBV6-5 and TRBJ2-5; 8 bases are shared with TRBD1. Unmatched junction bases numbered 2, after V lost 2 bases and J lost 3 bases. CDR1 MNHEY and CDR2 SVGAGI come from the germline V gene. This CDR3 is 14 amino acids long. As DNA, the CDR3 is TGTGCCAGCAGTTACACAGGGGGGAAAGAGACCCAGTACTTC. Protein: CASSYTGGKETQYF.

The chain combines TRBV12-5 with TRBJ1-2; TRBD1 agrees at 7 bases. This CDR3 region has 15 residues. Germline V gene sequence: CDR1 LGHNT, CDR2 FRNRAP. The V segment lost 2 bases and the J segment 7 bases; nucleotides outside the gene matches: 10. CDR3 DNA sequence: TGTGCTAGTGGTTTGCCCCAGACAGGGTACCTTGGCTACACCTTC. Protein: CASGLPQTGYLGYTF.

This clonotype was observed once. The rearrangement links TRBV29-1 to TRBJ2-7; 10 bases are a match to TRBD1. The trim removed 1 base at V and 2 bases at J, leaving 5 bases unmatched. The CDR3 consists of 15 residues. Germline V gene data show CDR1 as SQVTM and CDR2 as ANQGSEA. The CDR3 loop is CSVEAAGTGAYEQYF. DNA for the CDR3: TGCAGCGTTGAAGCCGCCGGGACAGGGGCCTACGAGCAGTACTTC.

This chain joins TRBV7-8 and TRBJ1-2, with unresolved D. The CDR3 contains 17 residues. The ends were cut back, 5 bases at V and 1 base at J, with 20 bases in the middle. Germline V lookup: CDR1 SGHVS, CDR2 FQNEAQ. In nucleotides, the CDR3 is TGTGCCAGCAGCCCTGCTTTTCTCGAGACGGTTAACTATGGCTACACCTTC. Translation: CASSPAFLETVNYGYTF.

For the CDR3, the DNA is TGCAGCGTAAGGGACACTGAAGCTTTCTTT. Translation: CSVRDTEAFF. This chain uses TRBV29-1 with TRBJ1-1; D is undetermined. V gave up 6 bases and J gave up 3 bases, with 5 bases separating them. The CDR3 consists of 10 residues. Germline V lookup: CDR1 SQVTM, CDR2 ANQGSEA. Together with reference TRBV29-1 and TRBJ1-1, the CDR3 gives the full variable domain: SAVISQKPSRDICQRGTSLTIQCQVDSQVTMMFWYRQQPGQSLTLIATANQGSEATYESGFVIDKFPISRPNLTFSTLTVSNMSPEDSSIYLCSVRDTEAFFGQGTRLTVV.

This chain joins TRBV7-2 and TRBJ1-2; maybe TRBD1 (5 bases). The CDR3 consists of 13 residues. The V end lost 6 bases, the J end lost 6 bases, and 14 bases lay between the germline ends. Germline CDR1 and CDR2: SGHTA and FQGNSA. CDR3 nucleotides: TGTGCCAGCAGGATGGGGACGTCTCATGGCTACACCTTC. Protein: CASRMGTSHGYTF.

The V call is TRBV14, the J call TRBJ2-1, with 7 positions matching TRBD1. J lost 7 bases, V lost 2 bases, and 5 bases had no gene match. The CDR3 is made up of 14 amino acids. Germline CDR1 reads SGHDN; CDR2 reads FVKESK. CDR3 nucleotide sequence: TGTGCCAGCAGCCAAAGGAGACAGGGAAATGAGCAGTTCTTC. Amino acid sequence: CASSQRRQGNEQFF.

CDR3 nucleotides: TGCAGTGCTAGAGCGACGGGGGGGGGAAACGAGCAGTACTTC. Translating gives CSARATGGGNEQYF. This sequence joins TRBV20-1 and TRBJ2-7; 8 bases line up with TRBD2. The CDR3 is 14 amino acids. Germline CDR1 and CDR2: DFQATT and SNEGSKA (reference sequence). The V gene end was trimmed by 1 base and the J gene end by 5 bases; junction bases not matched to a gene: 7.

This chain joins TRBV7-2 and TRBJ1-1, with 11 bases identical to TRBD1. This CDR3 has 16 amino acids. The V gene end was trimmed by 0 bases and the J gene end by 7 bases; junction bases not matched to a gene: 7. In germline, CDR1 is SGHTA, CDR2 FQGNSA. The CDR3 nucleotides are TGTGCCAGCAGCTTAGCGGGGGGACAGGGGGGACTTGAAGCTTTCTTT. Its protein product is CASSLAGGQGGLEAFF.

This chain connects TRBV12-3 or TRBV12-4 to TRBJ2-1; 9 bases map to TRBD1. This CDR3 spans 15 amino acids. The junction had 8 bases not matched to a gene; V was cut back by 6 bases and J by 5 bases. The chain's CDR3 is CASSFPGTGNNEQFF. CDR3 coding DNA: TGTGCCAGCAGCTTCCCCGGGACAGGGAACAATGAGCAGTTCTTC.

This clonotype has more than one count but fewer than ten. The V and J genes are TRBV5-4 and TRBJ2-1; D not resolved. Germline loops: CDR1 SGHNT, CDR2 YYREEE (reference sequence). This CDR3 region has 12 residues. Between the trimmed V and J ends, which lost 0 bases and 10 bases, there was a span of 8 bases. CDR3 nucleotides: TGTGCCAGCAGCTTGGGGCTATCCGAGCAGTTCTTC. It is translated as CASSLGLSEQFF.

V is TRBV20-1 and J is TRBJ2-3, with a possible D match to TRBD2 (7 bases). The CDR3 extends over 18 amino acids. Germline CDR1 DFQATT, CDR2 SNEGSKA (reference sequence). V was cut by 0 bases and J by 2 bases, with 21 bases left in between. This CDR3 is CSARDPQGGGQSTDTQYF. The CDR3 nucleotides read TGCAGTGCTAGAGATCCGCAAGGGGGAGGGCAGTCCACAGATACGCAGTATTTT.

The chain uses TRBV7-9 and TRBJ2-7, with no clear D. V was clipped by 5 bases and J by 5 bases, with 10 bases between them. The CDR3 covers 12 residues. CDR1 is SEHNR and CDR2 is FQNEAQ in the germline V gene (reference sequence). The DNA for the CDR3 is TGTGCCAGCAGCGTCTCCTTTGACGAGCAGTACTTC. This encodes CASSVSFDEQYF.

The chain recombines TRBV29-1 with TRBJ2-5; D is perhaps TRBD1 or TRBD2 (7 bases each). CDR1 is SQVTM, CDR2 ANQGSEA, per germline. The CDR3 consists of 13 residues. Trimming shortened V by 6 bases and J by 5 bases, and 16 bases separated the two germline ends. The CDR3 reads CSVRQGGRETQYF. The CDR3, as DNA: TGCAGCGTGAGACAGGGAGGGCGGGAGACCCAGTACTTC.

The rearrangement links TRBV6-5 to TRBJ2-7; D call uncertain. The germline CDR1 and CDR2 sequences are MNHEY and SVGAGI. V lost 5 bases and J 6 bases, leaving 14 bases between the germline ends. This CDR3 is built from 13 residues. The CDR3 DNA sequence: TGTGCCAGCAGTCAAGGCCGGGTTACCGAGCAGTACTTC. This encodes CASSQGRVTEQYF.

J is TRBJ2-1 and V is TRBV29-1, with D possibly being TRBD1 (5 bases). The length of the CDR3 is 14 residues. The germline V gene encodes CDR1 SQVTM and CDR2 ANQGSEA. Trimming pared 7 bases from V and 0 bases from J, leaving 13 bases between. The CDR3 region is CSGFRASSYNEQFF. CDR3 nucleotide sequence: TGCAGCGGCTTCAGGGCGAGCTCCTACAATGAGCAGTTCTTC.

The chain links TRBV13 to TRBJ2-1, with a tentative D call TRBD2 (6 bases). Trimming removed 4 bases from V and 8 bases from J, with 6 bases in between. CDR1 and CDR2 (germline): PRHDT, FYEKMQ (reference sequence). The CDR3 contains 11 residues. CDR3 nucleotide sequence: TGTGCCAGCAGCTCTAGCGATGAGCAGTTCTTC. Its translation: CASSSSDEQFF. The full variable domain, its missing parts supplied by reference TRBV13 and TRBJ2-1, is AAGVIQSPRHLIKEKRETATLKCYPIPRHDTVYWYQQGPGQDPQFLISFYEKMQSDKGSIPDRFSAQQFSDYHSELNMSSLELGDSALYFCASSSSDEQFFGPGTRLTVL.

The gene calls are TRBV4-2 and TRBJ2-2; D not certain. Deletions cut 1 base from V and 3 bases from J, with 9 bases between. This CDR3 spans 15 amino acids. The V gene's germline CDR1 is LGHNA and CDR2 YNFKEQ. The DNA for the CDR3 is TGTGCCAGCAGCCAAGTCGCAACGGACACCGGGGAGCTGTTTTTT. The encoded protein is CASSQVATDTGELFF.

The sample holds one count of this clonotype. The chain couples TRBV20-1 to TRBJ1-1; 9 bases fit TRBD1. This CDR3 is built from 15 residues. The germline V gene encodes CDR1 DFQATT and CDR2 SNEGSKA (reference sequence). Trimming at V came to 0 bases and at J to 1 base, leaving 3 bases not matched to a gene. The CDR3 protein is CSARDRDRANTEAFF. The DNA of the CDR3 is TGCAGTGCTAGAGATCGGGACAGGGCGAACACTGAAGCTTTCTTT.

The V call is TRBV20-1, the J call TRBJ1-6; D possibly corresponds to TRBD1 (6 bases). The germline V gene encodes CDR1 DFQATT and CDR2 SNEGSKA (reference sequence). This CDR3 is 14 amino acids long. Trimming removed 0 bases at V and 9 bases at J, with 12 bases between. Written as DNA, the CDR3 is TGCAGTGCTAGAGATCACAGGGACGGTTCACCCCTCCACTTT. This gives the protein CSARDHRDGSPLHF.

The V gene is TRBV19, the J gene TRBJ2-1; the D call may be TRBD1 or TRBD2 (5 bases each). CDR3 size: 15 residues. V gave up 5 bases and J gave up 2 bases, with 13 bases separating them. CDR1 LNHDA and CDR2 SQIVND come from the germline V gene (reference sequence). The CDR3 region is CASSPGTLTYNEQFF. The CDR3 bases are TGTGCCAGTAGTCCCGGGACCCTCACCTACAATGAGCAGTTCTTC.

The CDR3 DNA reads as TGTGCCAGCAGCTTAGGTGTCAGCGCCCTGACAGATACGCAGTATTTT. Amino acids: CASSLGVSALTDTQYF. This chain connects TRBV11-2 to TRBJ2-3; D is ambiguous. The CDR3 is 16 residues long. Germline values: CDR1 SGHAT, CDR2 FQNNGV. V lost 1 base and J lost 3, with 14 bases in between.

The chain links TRBV6-6 to TRBJ2-7; TRBD2 might be the D (6 bases). The V end was cut by 0 bases, the J end by 4 bases, with 13 bases between. The germline gives CDR1 MNHNY, CDR2 SVGAGI (reference sequence). The CDR3 contains 15 residues. CDR3 loop: CASSYSAPGGYEQYF. Written as DNA, the CDR3 is TGTGCCAGCAGTTACTCGGCCCCTGGGGGGTACGAGCAGTACTTC.

The J gene is TRBJ2-7, the V gene TRBV15; TRBD1 agrees at 7 bases. With 1 base clipped from V and 5 bases from J, the junction kept 5 bases outside the gene matches. Germline V gene lookup returns CDR1 LNHNV and CDR2 YYDKDF (reference sequence). This CDR3 has 14 amino acids. The CDR3 DNA is TGTGCCACCAGCAGAGCTACAGGGGTCCACGAGCAGTACTTC. It specifies CATSRATGVHEQYF.

The rearrangement joins TRBV2 to TRBJ1-2; D is unclear. Trimming removed 2 bases at V and 3 bases at J, with 13 bases between. The V gene's germline CDR1 is SNHLY and CDR2 FYNNEI. This CDR3 is 15 amino acids long. CDR3 region: CASSESRDEYYGYTF. The CDR3 nucleotides are TGTGCCAGCAGTGAAAGTAGGGATGAGTACTATGGCTACACCTTC.